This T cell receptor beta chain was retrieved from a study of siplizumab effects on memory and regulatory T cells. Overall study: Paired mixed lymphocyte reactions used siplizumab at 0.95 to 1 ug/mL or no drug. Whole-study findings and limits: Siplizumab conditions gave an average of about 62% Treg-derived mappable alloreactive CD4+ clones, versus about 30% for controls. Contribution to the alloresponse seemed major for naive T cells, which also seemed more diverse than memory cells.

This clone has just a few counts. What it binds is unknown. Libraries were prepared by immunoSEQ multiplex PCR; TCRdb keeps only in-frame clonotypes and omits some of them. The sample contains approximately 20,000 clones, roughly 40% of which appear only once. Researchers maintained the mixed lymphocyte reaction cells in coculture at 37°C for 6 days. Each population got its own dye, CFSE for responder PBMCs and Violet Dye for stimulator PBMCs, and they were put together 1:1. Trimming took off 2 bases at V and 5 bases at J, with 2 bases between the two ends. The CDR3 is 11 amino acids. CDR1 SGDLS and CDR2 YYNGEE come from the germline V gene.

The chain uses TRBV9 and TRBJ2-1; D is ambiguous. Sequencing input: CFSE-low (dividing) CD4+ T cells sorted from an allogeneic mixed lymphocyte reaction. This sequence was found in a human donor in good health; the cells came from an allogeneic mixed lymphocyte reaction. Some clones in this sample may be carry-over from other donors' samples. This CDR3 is CASSVNNEQFF. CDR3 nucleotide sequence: TGTGCCAGCAGCGTCAACAATGAGCAGTTCTTC.